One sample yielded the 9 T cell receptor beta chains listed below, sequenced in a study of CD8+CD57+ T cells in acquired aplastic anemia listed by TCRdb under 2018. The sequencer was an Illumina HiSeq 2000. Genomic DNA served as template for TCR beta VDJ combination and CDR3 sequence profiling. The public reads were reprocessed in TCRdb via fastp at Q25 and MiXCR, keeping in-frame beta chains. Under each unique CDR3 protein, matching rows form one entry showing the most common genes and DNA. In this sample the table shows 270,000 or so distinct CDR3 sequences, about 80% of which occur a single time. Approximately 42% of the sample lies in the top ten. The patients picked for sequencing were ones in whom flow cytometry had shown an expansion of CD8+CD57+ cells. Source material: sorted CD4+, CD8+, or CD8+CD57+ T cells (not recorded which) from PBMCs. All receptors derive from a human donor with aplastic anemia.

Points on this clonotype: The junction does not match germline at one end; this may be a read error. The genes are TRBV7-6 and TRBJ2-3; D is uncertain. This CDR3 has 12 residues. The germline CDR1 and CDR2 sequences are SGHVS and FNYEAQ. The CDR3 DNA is TGTGTCAGCAGCTCAGGCTCAGATCAGTCGCATTTT. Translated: CVSSSGSDQSHF.

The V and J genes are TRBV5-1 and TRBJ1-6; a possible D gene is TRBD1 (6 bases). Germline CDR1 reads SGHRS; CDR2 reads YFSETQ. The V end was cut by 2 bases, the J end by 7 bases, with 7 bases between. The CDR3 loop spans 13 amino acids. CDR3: CASSFDRNSPLHF. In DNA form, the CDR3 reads TGCGCCAGCAGCTTCGACAGGAATTCACCCCTCCACTTT.

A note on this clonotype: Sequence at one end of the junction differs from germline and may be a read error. CDR3 in DNA: TGCGCCAGCGGCTTGGGACAGGGGTTGAAGCAGTATTTT. It translates to CASGLGQGLKQYF. The rearrangement joins TRBV5-1 to TRBJ2-3; 10 bases are shared with TRBD1. The length of the CDR3 is 13 residues. From germline, CDR1 is SGHRS and CDR2 YFSETQ.

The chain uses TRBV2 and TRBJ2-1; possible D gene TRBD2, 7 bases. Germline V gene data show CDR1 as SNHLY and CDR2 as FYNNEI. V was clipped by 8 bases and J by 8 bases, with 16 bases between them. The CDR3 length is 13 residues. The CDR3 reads CASGGGGTDEQFF. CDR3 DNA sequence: TGTGCCAGCGGGGGCGGGGGCACCGATGAGCAGTTCTTC.

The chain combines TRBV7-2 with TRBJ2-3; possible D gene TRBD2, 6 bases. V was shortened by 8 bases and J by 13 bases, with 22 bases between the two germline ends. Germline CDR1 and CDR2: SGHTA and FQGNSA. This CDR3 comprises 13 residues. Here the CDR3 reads CASGVGGGDEKYF. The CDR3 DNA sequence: TGTGCCAGCGGGGTCGGGGGAGGAGACGAGAAGTATTTT.

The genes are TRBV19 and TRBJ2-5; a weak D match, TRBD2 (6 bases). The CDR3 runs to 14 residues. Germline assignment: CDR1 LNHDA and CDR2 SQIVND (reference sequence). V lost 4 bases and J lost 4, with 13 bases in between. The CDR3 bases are TGTGCCAGTAGTACCCGCGGAGGGATAGAGACCCAGTACTTC. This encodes CASSTRGGIETQYF.

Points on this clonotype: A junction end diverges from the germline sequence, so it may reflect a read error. Here the CDR3 DNA reads TGTCCCAGCGGGGGCGGGCACACAGATACGCAGTATTTT. Translating it yields CPSGGGHTDTQYF. V usage is TRBV2 and J usage is TRBJ2-3; 8 bases match TRBD2. Germline V CDR1 and CDR2: SNHLY, FYNNEI. The CDR3 has 13 residues.

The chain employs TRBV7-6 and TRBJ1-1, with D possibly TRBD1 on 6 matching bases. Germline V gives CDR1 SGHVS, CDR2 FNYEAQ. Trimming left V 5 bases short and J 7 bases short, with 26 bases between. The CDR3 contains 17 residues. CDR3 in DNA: TGTGCCAGCAGCGTAGGGGAGGACCCCTCGGGGGCCAATGAAGCTTTCTTT. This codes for CASSVGEDPSGANEAFF.

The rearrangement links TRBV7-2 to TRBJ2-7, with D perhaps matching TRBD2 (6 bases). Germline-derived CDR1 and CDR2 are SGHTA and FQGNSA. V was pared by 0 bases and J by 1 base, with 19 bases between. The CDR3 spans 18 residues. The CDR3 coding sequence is TGTGCCAGCAGCTTAGCGGGAGGTCCCGCAACGCTTTCCTACGAGCAGTACGTC. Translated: CASSLAGGPATLSYEQYV.